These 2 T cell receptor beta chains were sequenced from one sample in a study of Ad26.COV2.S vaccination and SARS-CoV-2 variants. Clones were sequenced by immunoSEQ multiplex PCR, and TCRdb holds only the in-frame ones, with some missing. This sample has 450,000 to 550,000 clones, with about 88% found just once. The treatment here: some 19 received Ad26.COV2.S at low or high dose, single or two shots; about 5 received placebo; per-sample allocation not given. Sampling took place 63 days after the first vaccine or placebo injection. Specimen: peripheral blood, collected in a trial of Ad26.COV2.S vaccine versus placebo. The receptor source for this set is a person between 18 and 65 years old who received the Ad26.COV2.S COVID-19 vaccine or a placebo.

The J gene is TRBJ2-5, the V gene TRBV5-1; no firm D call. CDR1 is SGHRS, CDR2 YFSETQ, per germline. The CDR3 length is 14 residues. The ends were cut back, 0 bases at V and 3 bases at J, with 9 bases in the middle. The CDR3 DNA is TGCGCCAGCAGCTTGGACGTAGGAGAAGAGACCCAGTACTTC. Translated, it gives CASSLDVGEETQYF.

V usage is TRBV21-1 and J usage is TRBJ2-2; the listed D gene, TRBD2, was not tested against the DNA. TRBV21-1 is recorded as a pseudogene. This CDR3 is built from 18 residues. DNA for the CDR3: TGTGCCAGCAGCAGAAAAGGGACTAGCGGGAGAGGACCCGGGGAGCTGTTTTTT. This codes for CASSRKGTSGRGPGELFF.